The 20 T cell receptor beta chains below were found in one sample sequenced in a study of TIL therapy for anti-PD-1-resistant metastatic lung cancer. The time point denotes: pre-treatment sample, taken before nivolumab and TIL therapy. Tumor tissue came from excised metastases, mostly pleural nodules or supraclavicular lymph nodes. This was the immunoSEQ v3 assay. Profiled with immunoSEQ multiplex PCR; TCRdb holds only in-frame clones, not every one. The table has about 48,000 clones, just over 70% seen once. Sequenced material: tumor tissue, taken at baseline. These receptors came from a person aged 25-85 years with non-small cell lung cancer.

J is TRBJ1-1 and V is TRBV5-1; perhaps TRBD1 as D (6 bases). In germline, CDR1 is SGHRS, CDR2 YFSETQ. Between the trimmed V and J ends, which lost 0 bases and 5 bases, there was a span of 14 bases. The CDR3 contains 15 residues. CDR3 sequence reads: CASSLVQGPGTEAFF. In nucleotides, the CDR3 is TGCGCCAGCAGCTTGGTGCAGGGGCCGGGTACTGAAGCTTTCTTT. The whole variable domain, remainder taken from reference TRBV5-1 and TRBJ1-1, is KAGVTQTPRYLIKTRGQQVTLSCSPISGHRSVSWYQQTPGQGLQFLFEYFSETQRNKGNFPGRFSGRQFSNSRSEMNVSTLELGDSALYLCASSLVQGPGTEAFFGQGTRLTVV.

This sequence joins TRBV28 and TRBJ1-2, with D unresolved. The ends were cut back, 2 bases at V and 7 bases at J, with 23 bases in the middle. CDR1 is MDHEN, CDR2 SYDVKM, per germline. The CDR3 sequence is 17 residues long. The CDR3 here is CASSLPPVFRAHRGYTF. CDR3 DNA sequence: TGTGCCAGCAGTTTACCCCCGGTGTTTAGGGCCCATCGTGGCTACACCTTC.

This clone was recorded a few times. The chain links TRBV9 to TRBJ2-7, with 7 nucleotides matching TRBD1. The CDR3 is 15 residues long. With 4 bases clipped from V and 0 bases from J, the junction kept 7 bases outside the gene matches. CDR1 and CDR2 from the germline V gene are SGDLS and YYNGEE. CDR3 in DNA: TGTGCCAGCAGCCATTCCGGGACAGACTCCTACGAGCAGTACTTC. This codes for CASSHSGTDSYEQYF.

The rearrangement links TRBV4-3 to TRBJ2-3, with TRBD2 as a possible D gene (6 bases). V gave up 0 bases and J gave up 6 bases, with 16 bases separating them. The CDR3 spans 16 residues. CDR1 is LGHNA and CDR2 is YSLEER in the germline V gene. For the CDR3, the DNA is TGCGCCAGCAGCCAAGATTTCGGCGGGACGAGGGATACGCAGTATTTT. It codes for CASSQDFGGTRDTQYF.

The chain joins TRBV5-5 to TRBJ1-3; D is uncertain. Germline V gene sequence: CDR1 SGHKS, CDR2 YYEKEE (reference sequence). The CDR3 is made up of 13 amino acids. Trimming stripped 2 bases from V and 3 bases from J, with 6 bases between. The CDR3 spells CASSLDVGNTIYF. The CDR3 DNA sequence: TGTGCCAGCAGCTTAGATGTTGGAAACACCATATATTTT.

The sample holds one count of this clone. The CDR3 DNA sequence: TGTGCCAGCAGCCATTGGGCTACCCGAGAGACCCAGTACTTC. Protein: CASSHWATRETQYF. The chain carries TRBV5-6 and TRBJ2-5; D unclear. The ends were cut back, 4 bases at V and 4 bases at J, with 14 bases in the middle. The CDR3 consists of 14 residues. CDR1 and CDR2 from the germline V gene are SGHDT and YYEEEE.

The chain is built from TRBV5-4 and TRBJ2-7; tentatively, D is TRBD1 or TRBD2 (6 bases each). Trimming stripped 0 bases from V and 6 bases from J, with 16 bases between. Germline-derived CDR1 and CDR2 are SGHNT and YYREEE (reference sequence). This CDR3 is built from 15 residues. The CDR3 loop is CASSLGRTGAGEQYF. The CDR3 bases are TGTGCCAGCAGCTTGGGGAGGACGGGGGCGGGCGAGCAGTACTTC.

This clone showed up just a few times. The chain carries TRBV4-1 and TRBJ2-1; 10 nucleotides match TRBD2. The J segment lost 1 base and the V segment lost 2 bases, leaving 8 bases of the junction unmatched. The germline V gene has CDR1 MGHRA and CDR2 YSYEKL. CDR3 length: 18 residues. The CDR3 bases are TGCGCCAGCAGCCAACCAAGCGGGGGGGAGTCGTCCTACAATGAGCAGTTCTTC. It codes for CASSQPSGGESSYNEQFF.

The chain couples TRBV28 to TRBJ2-7; the match to TRBD2 covers 10 bases. The trim removed 3 bases at V and 6 bases at J, leaving 5 bases unmatched. Germline CDR1 is MDHEN and CDR2 is SYDVKM. The CDR3 covers 14 residues. The CDR3 coding sequence is TGTGCCAGCAGTTTTTCCAGCGGGAGGGCCGAGCAGTACTTC. Its translation: CASSFSSGRAEQYF.

The rearrangement joins TRBV27 to TRBJ1-2, with no clear D. Deletions cut 8 bases from V and 0 bases from J, with 10 bases between. Germline CDR1 reads MNHEY; CDR2 reads SMNVEV (reference sequence). This CDR3 has 13 residues. CDR3 in amino acids: CASARHSNYGYTF. CDR3 coding DNA: TGTGCCAGCGCCCGCCACTCTAACTATGGCTACACCTTC.

This clone was picked up a small number of times. The chain combines TRBV7-9 with TRBJ2-7; D remains unclear. CDR3 length: 11 amino acids. The V gene's germline CDR1 is SEHNR and CDR2 FQNEAQ (reference sequence). Trimming removed 5 bases at V and 0 bases at J, with 2 bases between. The CDR3 DNA is TGTGCCAGCAGCAACTCCTACGAGCAGTACTTC. Protein sequence: CASSNSYEQYF.

The chain combines TRBV11-2 with TRBJ2-2; 9 bases line up with TRBD2. The CDR3 has 15 residues. Germline V CDR1 and CDR2: SGHAT, FQNNGV. V lost 7 bases to trimming and J lost 6 bases; unmatched junction nucleotides: 9. CDR3 sequence reads: CASNPGTSMPGELFF. The CDR3 DNA follows: TGTGCCAGCAACCCCGGGACTAGCATGCCCGGGGAGCTGTTTTTT. Full variable domain (outside the CDR3, taken from reference TRBV11-2 and TRBJ2-2): EAGVAQSPRYKIIEKRQSVAFWCNPISGHATLYWYQQILGQGPKLLIQFQNNGVVDDSQLPKDRFSAERLKGVDSTLKIQPAKLEDSAVYLCASNPGTSMPGELFFGEGSRLTVL.

This clone was seen more than once but under ten times. The rearrangement uses TRBV5-4 and TRBJ1-6; the D gene is possibly TRBD1 (6 bases). With 2 bases removed from V and 10 bases from J, the gap between germline ends came to 13 bases. In germline, CDR1 is SGHNT, CDR2 YYREEE (reference sequence). The CDR3 loop spans 14 amino acids. CDR3 nucleotides: TGTGCCAGCAGCTTAATAGGGGGAGGGTCACCCCTCCACTTT. Translated, it gives CASSLIGGGSPLHF.

This rearrangement joins TRBV2 to TRBJ1-5, with 8 bases matching TRBD1. With V trimmed by 5 bases and J by 4 bases, 4 bases remained unmatched. The germline CDR1 and CDR2 sequences are SNHLY and FYNNEI. CDR3 length: 14 residues. The CDR3 is CASSLRTGNQPQHF. The DNA for the CDR3 is TGTGCCAGCAGTTTACGGACAGGGAATCAGCCCCAGCATTTT. Drawing the rest from reference TRBV2 and TRBJ1-5, the complete variable domain is EPEVTQTPSHQVTQMGQEVILRCVPISNHLYFYWYRQILGQKVEFLVSFYNNEISEKSEIFDDQFSVERPDGSNFTLKIRSTKLEDSAMYFCASSLRTGNQPQHFGDGTRLSIL.

The V and J genes are TRBV29-1 and TRBJ2-3; D unclear. Between the trimmed V and J ends, which lost 6 bases and 6 bases, there was a span of 13 bases. From germline, CDR1 is SQVTM and CDR2 ANQGSEA. This CDR3 has 12 amino acids. The CDR3 DNA is TGCAGCGTGGGTCGGTTCGCGGATACGCAGTATTTT. Amino acids: CSVGRFADTQYF.

This clone has more than one count but fewer than ten. This chain uses TRBV9 with TRBJ2-1, with 10 bases lining up with TRBD2. The junction had 9 bases not matched to a gene; V was cut back by 3 bases and J by 9 bases. Germline CDR1 and CDR2: SGDLS and YYNGEE. The CDR3 sequence is 15 residues long. This CDR3 reads CASSGPAGGRSEQFF. The CDR3 coding sequence is TGTGCCAGCAGCGGACCAGCGGGGGGGCGTTCTGAGCAGTTCTTC.

The chain couples TRBV10-1 to TRBJ2-5; 15 bases map to TRBD2. Per germline, CDR1 WNHNN and CDR2 SYGVQD (reference sequence). J was trimmed by 12 bases and V by 2 bases; bases with no gene match: 4. The CDR3 spans 14 residues. The CDR3 is CASSEGLAGGRKYF. Here the CDR3 DNA reads TGCGCCAGCAGTGAGGGACTAGCGGGGGGGCGGAAGTACTTC.

This chain links TRBV5-1 with TRBJ1-1; a possible D gene is TRBD1 (5 bases). From germline, CDR1 is SGHRS and CDR2 YFSETQ. V gave up 4 bases and J gave up 1 base, with 17 bases separating them. The CDR3 is made up of 16 amino acids. The chain's CDR3 is CASSPKAGTGNTEAFF. The CDR3 bases are TGCGCCAGCAGCCCCAAGGCCGGGACGGGGAACACTGAAGCTTTCTTT.

Here the CDR3 reads CASSADRVKGYTF. The CDR3 DNA sequence: TGTGCCAGCAGCGCGGACAGGGTCAAAGGCTACACCTTC. This sequence joins TRBV11-2 and TRBJ1-2; 8 bases line up with TRBD1. CDR3 length equals 13 residues. With 5 bases clipped from V and 8 bases from J, the junction kept 7 bases outside the gene matches. Germline-derived CDR1 and CDR2 are SGHAT and FQNNGV.

The genes are TRBV28 and TRBJ2-7; perhaps D is TRBD1 or TRBD2 (5 bases each). V was shortened by 8 bases and J by 3 bases, with 14 bases between the two germline ends. Germline loops: CDR1 MDHEN, CDR2 SYDVKM. CDR3 length equals 13 residues. CDR3 sequence reads: CASSWGYDYEQYF. The CDR3, as DNA: TGTGCCAGCTCCTGGGGGTACGACTACGAGCAGTACTTC.